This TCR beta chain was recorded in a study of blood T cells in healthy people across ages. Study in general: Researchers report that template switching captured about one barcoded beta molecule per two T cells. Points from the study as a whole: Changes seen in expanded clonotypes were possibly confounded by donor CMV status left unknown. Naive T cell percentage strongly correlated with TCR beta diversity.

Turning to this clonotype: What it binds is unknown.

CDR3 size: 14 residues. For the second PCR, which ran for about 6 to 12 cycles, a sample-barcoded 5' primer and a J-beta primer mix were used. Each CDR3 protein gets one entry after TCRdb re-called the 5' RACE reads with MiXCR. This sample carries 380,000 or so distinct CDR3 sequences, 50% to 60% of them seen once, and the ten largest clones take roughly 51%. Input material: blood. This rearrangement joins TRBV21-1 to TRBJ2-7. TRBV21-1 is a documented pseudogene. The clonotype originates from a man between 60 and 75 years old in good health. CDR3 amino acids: CASSNIWDTYEQYF. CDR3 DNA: TGTGCCAGCAGCAACATCTGGGATACCTACGAGCAGTACTTC.